This T cell receptor (beta chain) was found in a study of blood T cells in healthy people across ages. Study results and caveats: Naive T cell percentage by flow cytometry tracked strongly with beta diversity.

A sample-barcoded 5' primer and a J-beta primer mix were used in a second PCR of roughly 7 to 12 cycles. Each cDNA was tagged by a template-switch adaptor containing 12 random nucleotides. MiXCR, applied by TCRdb to the 5' RACE reads, yields one record per CDR3 protein. The sample consists of hundreds of thousands of distinct CDR3 sequences, just over 55% of them appearing once. In the case of this clonotype: The antigen remains undetermined.

Per germline, CDR1 LGHNA and CDR2 YNFKEQ. The CDR3 is 15 residues long. The rearrangement joins TRBV4-2 to TRBJ2-4, with 7 bases matching TRBD1. The DNA end favors TRBJ2-5, so the J call may be wrong. This receptor was identified in a man aged 40-49 years in good health. The sample taken for sequencing was blood. The CDR3 region has the DNA TGTGCCAGCAGCGCGCCGGGACAGCTAGGGGAGACCCAGTACTTC. Translation: CASSAPGQLGETQYF.